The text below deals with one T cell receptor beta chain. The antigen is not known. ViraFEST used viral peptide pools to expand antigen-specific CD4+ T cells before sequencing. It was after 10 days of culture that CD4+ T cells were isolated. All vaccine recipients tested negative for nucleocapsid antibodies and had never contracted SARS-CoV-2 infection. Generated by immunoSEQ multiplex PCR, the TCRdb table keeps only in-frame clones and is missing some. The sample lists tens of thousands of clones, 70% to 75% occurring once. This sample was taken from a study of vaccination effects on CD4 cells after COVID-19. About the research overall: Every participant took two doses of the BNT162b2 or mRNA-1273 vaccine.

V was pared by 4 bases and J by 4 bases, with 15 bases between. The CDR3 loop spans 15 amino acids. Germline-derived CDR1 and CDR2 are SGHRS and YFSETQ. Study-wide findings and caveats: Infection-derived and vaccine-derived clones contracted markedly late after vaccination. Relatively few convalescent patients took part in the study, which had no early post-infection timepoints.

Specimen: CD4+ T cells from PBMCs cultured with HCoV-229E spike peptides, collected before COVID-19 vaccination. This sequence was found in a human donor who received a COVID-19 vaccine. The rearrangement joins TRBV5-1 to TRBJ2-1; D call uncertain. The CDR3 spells CASSPDSGAYNEQFF. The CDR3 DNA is TGCGCCAGCAGCCCGGATTCGGGTGCGTACAATGAGCAGTTCTTC. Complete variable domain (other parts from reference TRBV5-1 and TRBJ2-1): KAGVTQTPRYLIKTRGQQVTLSCSPISGHRSVSWYQQTPGQGLQFLFEYFSETQRNKGNFPGRFSGRQFSNSRSEMNVSTLELGDSALYLCASSPDSGAYNEQFFGPGTRLTVL.